A selection of T cell receptor beta chains follows, all from one sample in a study of OX40 agonist ivuxolimab in advanced cancers. Sequencing used immunoSEQ multiplex PCR; TCRdb keeps in-frame clones, though not all of them. There are roughly 57,000 clones in the sample; about 81% occur only once, and about 13% lies in the top ten. Sequences were derived from CD4+ or CD8+ T cells sorted from blood, sampled in a trial of the OX40 agonist ivuxolimab. These receptors were obtained from an adult with an advanced solid tumor such as melanoma, head and neck, liver or kidney cancer. CDR3s include the opening cysteine and the closing phenylalanine or tryptophan. Each record gives: clone size, J gene, D gene, V gene, CDR3 DNA, CDR3 protein. The D gene is left open where the match is weak. Rows give clone size only sometimes, using once, few, many, or a class for an expanded clone.

clone_size: few
j_call: TRBJ2-1
d_call: NA
v_call: TRBV11-3
cdr3_nt: TGTGCCAGCAGCTCCCAGTCACCCAATGAGCAGTTCTTC
cdr3_aa: CASSSQSPNEQFF

clone_size: NA
j_call: TRBJ2-7
d_call: TRBD1
v_call: TRBV6-6
cdr3_nt: TGTGCCAGCAGTTACTATGGGGACAGGGCCTCCTACGAGCAGTACTTC
cdr3_aa: CASSYYGDRASYEQYF

clone_size: NA
j_call: TRBJ2-7
d_call: NA
v_call: TRBV6-5
cdr3_nt: TGTGCCAGCAGTGAAAAGGGAAGGACCTACGAGCAGTACTTC
cdr3_aa: CASSEKGRTYEQYF

clone_size: NA
j_call: TRBJ1-1
d_call: NA
v_call: TRBV5-6
cdr3_nt: TGTGCCAGCAGCTGGGGGGGTTTGAACACTGAAGCTTTCTTT
cdr3_aa: CASSWGGLNTEAFF

clone_size: NA
j_call: TRBJ1-6
d_call: NA
v_call: TRBV28
cdr3_nt: TGTGCCAGCCGGTGGGAGGGGGCCTATAATTCACCCCTCCACTTT
cdr3_aa: CASRWEGAYNSPLHF

clone_size: NA
j_call: TRBJ1-1
d_call: NA
v_call: TRBV18
cdr3_nt: TGTGCCAGCTCCTTACAGGGAAGGAGGACTGAAGCTTTCTTT
cdr3_aa: CASSLQGRRTEAFF

clone_size: NA
j_call: TRBJ1-5
d_call: NA
v_call: TRBV15
cdr3_nt: TGTGCCACCAGCAGAGATCCGTCGGGCAATCAGCCCCAGCATTTT
cdr3_aa: CATSRDPSGNQPQHF

clone_size: NA
j_call: TRBJ2-1
d_call: TRBD2
v_call: TRBV7-2
cdr3_nt: TGTGCCAGCAGGGGACTAGCGACCCACTCCTACAATGAGCAGTTCTTC
cdr3_aa: CASRGLATHSYNEQFF

clone_size: NA
j_call: TRBJ2-2
d_call: NA
v_call: TRBV19
cdr3_nt: TGTGCCAGTAGTATAGCGGGAGTCGACACCGGGGAGCTGTTTTTT
cdr3_aa: CASSIAGVDTGELFF

clone_size: few
j_call: TRBJ1-5
d_call: TRBD1
v_call: TRBV19
cdr3_nt: TGTGCCAGTAGGGGCCCGGGACAGGTACATCAAAGCAATCAGCCCCAGCATTTT
cdr3_aa: CASRGPGQVHQSNQPQHF

clone_size: NA
j_call: TRBJ1-5
d_call: TRBD1
v_call: TRBV27
cdr3_nt: TGTGCCAGCCGGAACAGGGGCCTCGCGGGGGGGTTGAGCAATCAGCCCCAGCATTTT
cdr3_aa: CASRNRGLAGGLSNQPQHF

clone_size: NA
j_call: TRBJ2-1
d_call: NA
v_call: TRBV28
cdr3_nt: TGTGCCAGCATGAGGGATAACCCCTACAATGAGCAGTTCTTC
cdr3_aa: CASMRDNPYNEQFF